One sample yielded the 20 T cell receptor beta chains listed below, sequenced in a study of regulatory T cells in long-lasting Graves disease. According to the study, TCR beta libraries were built with iRepertoire HTBI primers and CDR3-region Arm-PCR. Via MiXCR, TCRdb re-called the multiplex PCR reads, giving one row per CDR3 protein. The sample holds over 500,000 distinct CDR3 sequences, around 16% seen once. Regarding time point: newly diagnosed GD, antithyroid drugs for less than 3 months. The authors made the TCR library using RNA they extracted from PBMCs. These data were also reused for a study on T cells in Graves' hyperthyroidism and ophthalmopathy.

The sample in question was peripheral blood mononuclear cells (PBMCs), obtained at new diagnosis, from a patient treated with antithyroid drugs. The receptors shown here come from a young man with Graves disease.

This clonotype was detected only a few times. The junction and the germline gene differ at one end; a read error may be behind it. The chain uses TRBV11-2 and TRBJ2-4, with a weak D call TRBD1 (5 bases). This CDR3 region has 16 residues. Germline V CDR1 and CDR2: SGHAT, FQNNGV. CDR3 DNA sequence: TGTGCCAGCAGCTTGTTCGGCAGGGTGGCCAAAGACATTCAGTACTTC. Protein: CASSLFGRVAKDIQYF.

CDR3 sequence (DNA): TGTGCCAGTATCTGGATGACAGGGCGGAATCAGCCCCAGCATTTT. Amino acid sequence: CASIWMTGRNQPQHF. The gene calls are TRBV19 and TRBJ1-5; 7 nucleotides agree with TRBD1. V was pared by 7 bases and J by 4 bases, with 10 bases of the junction left unmatched. Germline loops: CDR1 LNHDA, CDR2 SQIVND (reference sequence). This CDR3 has 15 amino acids.

The sample holds many counts of this clonotype. V and J are TRBV7-9 and TRBJ2-5; D is perhaps TRBD1 (7 bases). Trimming left V 4 bases short and J 4 bases short, with 16 bases between. The CDR3 is 15 residues long. Germline assignment: CDR1 SEHNR and CDR2 FQNEAQ (reference sequence). The CDR3 region has the DNA TGTGCCAGCAGCTCGCCTGACAGGGAGGTAGAGACCCAGTACTTC. Translated: CASSSPDREVETQYF.

This clonotype was counted at least ten times. The rearrangement joins TRBV20-1 to TRBJ2-7; TRBD2 matches 8 bases. The CDR3 length is 14 residues. Unmatched junction bases numbered 7, after V lost 3 bases and J lost 3 bases. CDR1 is DFQATT and CDR2 is SNEGSKA in the germline V gene (reference sequence). The CDR3 sequence: CSARLGTRGYEQYF. In nucleotides, the CDR3 is TGCAGTGCTAGGTTAGGGACTAGAGGCTACGAGCAGTACTTC.

This clonotype was detected many times. V usage is TRBV12-5 and J usage is TRBJ1-1; D is perhaps TRBD1 (6 bases). The CDR3 covers 16 residues. CDR1 LGHNT and CDR2 FRNRAP come from the germline V gene. V lost 6 bases to trimming and J lost 1 base, with 18 bases between them. CDR3 coding DNA: TGTGCTAGTGGCCAGAAAGGCAGGGGCCAGAACACTGAAGCTTTCTTT. Translated: CASGQKGRGQNTEAFF.

This clonotype was detected only a few times. This sequence joins TRBV14 and TRBJ2-3; unclear D gene. V was cut by 1 base and J by 2 bases, with 10 bases left in between. Germline assignment: CDR1 SGHDN and CDR2 FVKESK. The CDR3 consists of 15 residues. The CDR3 spells CASSQGKQITDTQYF. The CDR3 DNA reads as TGTGCCAGCAGCCAAGGAAAGCAAATCACAGATACGCAGTATTTT.

This clonotype was detected a few times. The genes are TRBV9 and TRBJ1-3, with a tentative D call TRBD1 (6 bases). Germline values: CDR1 SGDLS, CDR2 YYNGEE. The CDR3 has 15 amino acids. V was shortened by 1 base and J by 0 bases, with 8 bases between the two germline ends. The CDR3 here is CASSVQGHSGNTIYF. The DNA for the CDR3 is TGTGCCAGCAGCGTACAGGGACACTCTGGAAACACCATATATTTT.

This clonotype has a count of ten or more. Here the CDR3 DNA reads TGTGCCAGCAGCTTATGGGGCGCCTTTAGGATGAACACTGAAGCTTTCTTT. As protein: CASSLWGAFRMNTEAFF. This sequence joins TRBV7-8 and TRBJ1-1; weak D call: TRBD1 (5 bases). The ends were cut back, 2 bases at V and 0 bases at J, with 16 bases in the middle. The CDR3 is 17 amino acids. Germline values: CDR1 SGHVS, CDR2 FQNEAQ.

This clonotype was recorded at least ten times. The chain uses TRBV13 and TRBJ2-7; perhaps TRBD2 as D (6 bases). The CDR3 spans 13 residues. Germline V gene data show CDR1 as PRHDT and CDR2 as FYEKMQ (reference sequence). V gave up 3 bases and J gave up 2 bases, with 8 bases separating them. The CDR3: CASSLEGAYEQYF. Written as DNA, the CDR3 is TGTGCCAGCAGCTTGGAGGGTGCCTACGAGCAGTACTTC.

This clonotype was seen repeatedly, ten times or more. The chain employs TRBV2 and TRBJ2-3; the match to TRBD2 covers 8 bases. The germline V gene has CDR1 SNHLY and CDR2 FYNNEI. The CDR3 is 15 residues long. The junction had 8 bases not matched to a gene; V was cut back by 7 bases and J by 2 bases. The DNA of the CDR3 is TGTGCCAGCACCCCAGGGACTAGTAACACAGATACGCAGTATTTT. Amino acids: CASTPGTSNTDTQYF.

This clonotype was counted ten times or more. V gene TRBV6-1 combines with J gene TRBJ1-6; the match to TRBD1 covers 8 bases. The CDR3 runs 14 residues. V shed 8 bases and J 9 bases; nucleotides not matched to a gene: 9. Germline lookup yields CDR1 MNHNS and CDR2 SASEGT. Written as DNA, the CDR3 is TGTGCCAGCGGGTGGACCGGGACAGGTTCACCCCTCCACTTT. Translating it yields CASGWTGTGSPLHF.

The chain couples TRBV6-1 to TRBJ1-1; no clear D. The V gene lost 0 bases and the J gene lost 3 bases, with 11 bases spanning the gap. The V gene's germline CDR1 is MNHNS and CDR2 SASEGT. This CDR3 contains 15 residues. The CDR3 nucleotides read TGTGCCAGCAGTGAAGCGCGATGGAGGGACACTGAAGCTTTCTTT. This sequence encodes CASSEARWRDTEAFF.

In this sample, this clonotype turned up a few times. This rearrangement joins TRBV29-1 to TRBJ2-7, with 9 bases identical to TRBD2. Germline V gene data show CDR1 as SQVTM and CDR2 as ANQGSEA. With 3 bases clipped from V and 3 bases from J, the junction kept 3 bases outside the gene matches. The CDR3 has 13 residues. CDR3 in amino acids: CSVEREGFYEQYF. The CDR3 DNA is TGCAGCGTTGAGCGGGAGGGCTTCTACGAGCAGTACTTC.

This clonotype was detected ten times or more. The junction shows a germline mismatch at one end, possibly a read error. The chain links TRBV28 to TRBJ2-7, with 11 nucleotides matching TRBD2. The CDR3 covers 18 residues. Germline V gene lookup returns CDR1 MDHEN and CDR2 SYDVKM. CDR3 nucleotides: TGTGCCAGCAGTACCCTAGGACTAGCGGGCCAACCCTCCTACAAGCAGTACTTC. It yields the protein CASSTLGLAGQPSYKQYF.

In its sample, this clonotype was seen a few times. The chain employs TRBV7-6 and TRBJ1-4; TRBD1 is a possible D gene (5 bases). From germline, CDR1 is SGHVS and CDR2 FNYEAQ. CDR3 length equals 15 residues. Trimming cost V 5 bases and J 5 bases, with 15 bases left between them. In DNA, the CDR3 is TGTGCCAGCAGCCCCCTGACAGCCTCAAATGAAAAACTGTTTTTT. Translated, it gives CASSPLTASNEKLFF. The whole variable domain, filled in from reference TRBV7-6 and TRBJ1-4, reads GAGVSQSPRYKVTKRGQDVALRCDPISGHVSLYWYRQALGQGPEFLTYFNYEAQQDKSGLPNDRFSAERPEGSISTLTIQRTEQRDSAMYRCASSPLTASNEKLFFGSGTQLSVL.

The table lists this clonotype with many counts. V gene TRBV3-1 combines with J gene TRBJ2-5, with 7 positions matching TRBD2. Germline CDR1 and CDR2: LGHDT and YNNKEL (reference sequence). The CDR3 extends over 18 amino acids. V lost 0 bases and J lost 5; bases outside the gene matches: 15. CDR3 DNA: TGTGCCAGCAGCCAAGAAATGTTTGGACTAGGGACCCGGGAGACCCAGTACTTC. Residues: CASSQEMFGLGTRETQYF.

This clonotype has just a few counts. The J gene is TRBJ1-1, the V gene TRBV12-3 or TRBV12-4, with D perhaps TRBD1 (5 bases). V gave up 5 bases and J gave up 5 bases, with 15 bases separating them. This CDR3 is built from 14 residues. The CDR3 bases are TGTGCCAGCAGTCCGACAGAGGGCAGTACTGAAGCTTTCTTT. It yields the protein CASSPTEGSTEAFF.

The J gene is TRBJ1-5, the V gene TRBV28; D uncertain. Germline CDR1 and CDR2: MDHEN and SYDVKM. V lost 6 bases to trimming and J lost 0 bases, with 21 bases between them. The CDR3 contains 18 residues. The CDR3 is CASSHRALSGYSNQPQHF. CDR3 nucleotide sequence: TGTGCCAGCAGCCATCGGGCACTCTCGGGTTATAGCAATCAGCCCCAGCATTTT.

This clonotype showed up many times. This chain joins TRBV7-9 and TRBJ1-1; 9 nucleotides match TRBD1. This CDR3 is 13 amino acids long. Germline-derived CDR1 and CDR2 are SEHNR and FQNEAQ (reference sequence). J gave up 10 bases and V 5 bases, and 8 bases lay outside the gene matches. CDR3 residues: CASSAPGQGGAFF. The CDR3 DNA reads TGTGCCAGCAGCGCACCGGGACAGGGAGGAGCTTTCTTT.

This sequence joins TRBV3-1 and TRBJ2-5, with D maybe TRBD1 (6 bases). CDR1 and CDR2 (germline): LGHDT, YNNKEL (reference sequence). V lost 6 bases and J lost 4, with 15 bases in between. This CDR3 spans 14 amino acids. The CDR3 DNA reads TGTGCCAGCAGACTCGTGGGGGCGGGAGAGACCCAGTACTTC. Encoded protein: CASRLVGAGETQYF.